This T cell receptor (beta chain) was identified during a study of T cell changes during pregnancy in multiple sclerosis. This clone has just one count. The CDR3 is made up of 13 amino acids. V lost 6 bases and J lost 0, with 8 bases in between. CDR1 SGHTA and CDR2 FQGTGA come from the germline V gene. TCRdb's copy holds only in-frame clones and misses some; the assay was immunoSEQ multiplex PCR. This repertoire shows some 42,000 clones, 85% to 95% found once; its top ten account for approximately 0.61%. This chain links TRBV7-3 with TRBJ1-2; the D is unclear. The sequence was obtained from a female donor with multiple sclerosis, enrolled in a pregnancy study. The specimen comprised CD4+ T cells from peripheral blood mononuclear cells, sampled in the third trimester of pregnancy. The CDR3 protein is CASSQTPNYGYTF. The CDR3 DNA sequence: TGTGCCAGCAGTCAGACTCCTAACTATGGCTACACCTTC.